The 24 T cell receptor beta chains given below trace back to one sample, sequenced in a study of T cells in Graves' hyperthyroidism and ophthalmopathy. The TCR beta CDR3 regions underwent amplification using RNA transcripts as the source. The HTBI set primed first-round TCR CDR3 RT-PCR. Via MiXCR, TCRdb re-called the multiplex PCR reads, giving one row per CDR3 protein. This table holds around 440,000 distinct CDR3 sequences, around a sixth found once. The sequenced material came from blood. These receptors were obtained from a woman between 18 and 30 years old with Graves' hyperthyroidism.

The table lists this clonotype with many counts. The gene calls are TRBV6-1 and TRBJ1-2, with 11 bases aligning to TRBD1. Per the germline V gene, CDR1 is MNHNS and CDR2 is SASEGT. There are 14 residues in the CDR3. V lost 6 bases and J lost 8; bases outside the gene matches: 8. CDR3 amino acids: CASSDPGQGGGYTF. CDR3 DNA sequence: TGTGCCAGCAGCGATCCGGGACAGGGGGGGGGCTACACCTTC.

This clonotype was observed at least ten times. The CDR3 region has the DNA TGTGCCAGCAGCTTCGGAAGGGAGCAGTACTTC. This gives the protein CASSFGREQYF. This chain links TRBV3-1 with TRBJ2-7, with D unclear. Germline CDR1 and CDR2: LGHDT and YNNKEL (reference sequence). V lost 5 bases, J lost 7 bases, and 9 bases lay in between. The CDR3 covers 11 residues.

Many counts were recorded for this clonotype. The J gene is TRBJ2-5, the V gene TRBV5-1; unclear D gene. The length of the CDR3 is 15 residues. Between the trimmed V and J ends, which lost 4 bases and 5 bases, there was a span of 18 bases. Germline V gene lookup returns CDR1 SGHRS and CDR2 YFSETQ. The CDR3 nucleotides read TGCGCCAGCAGCGGCGGACCCGAGAGGTTGGAGACCCAGTACTTC. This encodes CASSGGPERLETQYF.

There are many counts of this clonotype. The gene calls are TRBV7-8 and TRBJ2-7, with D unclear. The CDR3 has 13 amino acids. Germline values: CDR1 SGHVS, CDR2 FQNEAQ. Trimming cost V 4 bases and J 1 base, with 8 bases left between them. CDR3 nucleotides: TGTGCCAGCAGCTCAGACCGATCCTACGAGCAGTACTTC. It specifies CASSSDRSYEQYF.

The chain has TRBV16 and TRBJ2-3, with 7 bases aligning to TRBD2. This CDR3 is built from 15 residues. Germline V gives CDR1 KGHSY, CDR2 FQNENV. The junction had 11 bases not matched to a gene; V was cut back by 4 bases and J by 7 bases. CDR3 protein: CASSRSGTTTNTQYF. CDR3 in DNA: TGTGCCAGCAGCCGCTCCGGGACTACCACGAATACGCAGTATTTT.

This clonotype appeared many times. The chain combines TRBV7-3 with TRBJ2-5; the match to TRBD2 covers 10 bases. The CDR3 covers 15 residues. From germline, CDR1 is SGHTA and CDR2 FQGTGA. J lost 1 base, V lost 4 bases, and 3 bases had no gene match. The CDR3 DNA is TGTGCCAGCAGCTGGGTAGCGGGGGGCCAAGAGACCCAGTACTTC. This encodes CASSWVAGGQETQYF. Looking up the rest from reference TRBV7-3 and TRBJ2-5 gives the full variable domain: GAGVSQTPSNKVTEKGKYVELRCDPISGHTALYWYRQSLGQGPEFLIYFQGTGAADDSGLPNDRFFAVRPEGSVSTLKIQRTERGDSAVYLCASSWVAGGQETQYFGPGTRLLVL.

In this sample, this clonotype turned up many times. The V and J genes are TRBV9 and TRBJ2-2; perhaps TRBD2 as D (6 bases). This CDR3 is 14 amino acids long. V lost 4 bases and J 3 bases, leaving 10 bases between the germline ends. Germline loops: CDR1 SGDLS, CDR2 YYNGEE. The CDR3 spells CASSPQRDTGELFF. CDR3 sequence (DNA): TGTGCCAGCAGCCCCCAGCGGGACACCGGGGAGCTGTTTTTT.

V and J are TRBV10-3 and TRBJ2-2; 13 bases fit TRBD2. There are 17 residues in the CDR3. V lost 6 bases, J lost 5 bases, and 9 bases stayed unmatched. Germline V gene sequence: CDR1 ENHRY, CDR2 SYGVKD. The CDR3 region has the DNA TGTGCCATCAGAAAGGGGGGACTAGCGGGAAAGACCGGGGAGCTGTTTTTT. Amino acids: CAIRKGGLAGKTGELFF.

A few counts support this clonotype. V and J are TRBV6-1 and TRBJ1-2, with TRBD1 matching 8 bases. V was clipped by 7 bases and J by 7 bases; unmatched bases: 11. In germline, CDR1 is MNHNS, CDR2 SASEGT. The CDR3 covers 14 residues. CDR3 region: CASIGQGLGGGYTF. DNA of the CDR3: TGTGCCAGCATCGGACAGGGCTTGGGCGGTGGCTACACCTTC.

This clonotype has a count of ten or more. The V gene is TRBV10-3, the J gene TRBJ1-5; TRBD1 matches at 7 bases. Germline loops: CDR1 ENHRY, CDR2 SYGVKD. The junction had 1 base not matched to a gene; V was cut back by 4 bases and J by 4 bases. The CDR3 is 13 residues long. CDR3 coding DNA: TGTGCCATCAGTGGGGGACAGAATCAGCCCCAGCATTTT. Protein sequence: CAISGGQNQPQHF.

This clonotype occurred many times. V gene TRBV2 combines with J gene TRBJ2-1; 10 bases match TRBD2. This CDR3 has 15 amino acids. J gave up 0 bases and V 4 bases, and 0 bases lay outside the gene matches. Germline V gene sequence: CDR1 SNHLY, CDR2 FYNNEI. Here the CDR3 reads CASSASGSSYNEQFF. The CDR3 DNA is TGTGCCAGCAGTGCTAGCGGGAGCTCCTACAATGAGCAGTTCTTC.

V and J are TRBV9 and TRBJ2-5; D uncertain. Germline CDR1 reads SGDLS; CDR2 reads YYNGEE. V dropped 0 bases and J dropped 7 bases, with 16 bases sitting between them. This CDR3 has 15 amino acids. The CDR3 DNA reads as TGTGCCAGCAGCGTAGGCGCGTCCCCCCTGGCGACCCAGTACTTC. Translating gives CASSVGASPLATQYF. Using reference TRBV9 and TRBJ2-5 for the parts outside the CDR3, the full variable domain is DSGVTQTPKHLITATGQRVTLRCSPRSGDLSVYWYQQSLDQGLQFLIQYYNGEERAKGNILERFSAQQFPDLHSELNLSSLELGDSALYFCASSVGASPLATQYFGPGTRLLVL.

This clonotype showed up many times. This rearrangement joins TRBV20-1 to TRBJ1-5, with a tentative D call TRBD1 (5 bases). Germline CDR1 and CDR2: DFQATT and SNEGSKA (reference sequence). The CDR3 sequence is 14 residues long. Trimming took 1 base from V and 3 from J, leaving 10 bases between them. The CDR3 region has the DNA TGCAGTGCTAGAGGAGGAGGGGCCAATCAGCCCCAGCATTTT. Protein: CSARGGGANQPQHF.

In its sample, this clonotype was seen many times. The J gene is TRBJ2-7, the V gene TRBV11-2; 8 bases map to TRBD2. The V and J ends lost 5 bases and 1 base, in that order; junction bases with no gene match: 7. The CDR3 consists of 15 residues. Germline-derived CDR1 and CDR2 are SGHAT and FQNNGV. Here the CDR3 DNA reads TGTGCCAGCAGCCTCCGACTAGCGCATTCCTACGAGCAGTACTTC. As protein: CASSLRLAHSYEQYF.

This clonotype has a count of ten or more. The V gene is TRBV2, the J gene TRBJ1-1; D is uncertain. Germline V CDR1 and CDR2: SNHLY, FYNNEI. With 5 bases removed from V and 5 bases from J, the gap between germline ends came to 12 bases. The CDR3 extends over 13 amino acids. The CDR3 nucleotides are TGTGCCAGCAGTAAAACCCCCGTGACTGAAGCTTTCTTT. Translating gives CASSKTPVTEAFF.

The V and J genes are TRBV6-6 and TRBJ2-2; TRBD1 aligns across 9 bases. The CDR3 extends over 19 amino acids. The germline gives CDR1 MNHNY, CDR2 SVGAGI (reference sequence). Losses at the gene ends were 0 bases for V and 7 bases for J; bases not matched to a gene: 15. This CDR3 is CASSYSRTGAVFGGGELFF. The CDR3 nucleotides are TGTGCCAGCAGTTACTCGAGGACAGGGGCGGTCTTCGGGGGCGGGGAGCTGTTTTTT.

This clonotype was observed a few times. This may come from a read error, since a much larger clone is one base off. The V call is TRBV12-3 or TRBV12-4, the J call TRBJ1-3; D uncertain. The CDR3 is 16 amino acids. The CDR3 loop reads CASSLTALSSGSTIYF. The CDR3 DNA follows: TGTGCCAGCAGTTTGACGGCCTTGAGCTCTGGAAGCACCATATATTTT.

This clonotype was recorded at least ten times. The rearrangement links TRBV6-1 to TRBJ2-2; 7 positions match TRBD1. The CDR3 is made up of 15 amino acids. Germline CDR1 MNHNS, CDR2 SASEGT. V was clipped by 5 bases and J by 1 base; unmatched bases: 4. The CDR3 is CASSYGTENTGELFF. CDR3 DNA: TGTGCCAGCAGTTATGGGACAGAGAACACCGGGGAGCTGTTTTTT.

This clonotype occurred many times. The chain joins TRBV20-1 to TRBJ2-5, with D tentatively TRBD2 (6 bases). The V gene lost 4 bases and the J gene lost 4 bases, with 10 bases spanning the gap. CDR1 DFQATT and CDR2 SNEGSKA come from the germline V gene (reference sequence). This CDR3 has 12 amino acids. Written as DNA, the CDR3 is TGCAGTGCTACTACGGGACTAGAGACCCAGTACTTC. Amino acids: CSATTGLETQYF.

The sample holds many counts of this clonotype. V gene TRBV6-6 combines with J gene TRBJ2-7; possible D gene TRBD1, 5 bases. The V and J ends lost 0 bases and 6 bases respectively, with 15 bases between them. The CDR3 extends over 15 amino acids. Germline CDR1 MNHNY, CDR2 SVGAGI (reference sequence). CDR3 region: CASSYSWQGIGEQYF. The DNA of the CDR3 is TGTGCCAGCAGTTACTCGTGGCAGGGCATAGGCGAGCAGTACTTC.

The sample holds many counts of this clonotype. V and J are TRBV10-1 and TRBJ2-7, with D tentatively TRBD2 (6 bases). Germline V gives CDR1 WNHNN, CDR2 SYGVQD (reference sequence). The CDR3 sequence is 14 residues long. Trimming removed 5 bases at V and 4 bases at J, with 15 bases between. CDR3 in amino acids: CASSHRERGYEQYF. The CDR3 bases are TGCGCCAGCAGTCATCGGGAGAGAGGGTACGAGCAGTACTTC.

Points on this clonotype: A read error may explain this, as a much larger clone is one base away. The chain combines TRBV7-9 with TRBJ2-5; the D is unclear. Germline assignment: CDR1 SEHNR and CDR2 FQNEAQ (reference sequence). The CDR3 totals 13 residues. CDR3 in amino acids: CASSPGPTQTQCF. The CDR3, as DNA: TGTGCCAGCAGCCCTGGGCCGACGCAGACCCAGTGCTTC.

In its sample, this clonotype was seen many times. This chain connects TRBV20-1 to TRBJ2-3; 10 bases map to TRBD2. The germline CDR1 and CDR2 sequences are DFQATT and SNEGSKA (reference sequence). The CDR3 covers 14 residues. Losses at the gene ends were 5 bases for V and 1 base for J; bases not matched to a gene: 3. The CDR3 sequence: CSAPTSGRTDTQYF. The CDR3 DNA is TGCAGTGCTCCGACTAGCGGGCGCACAGATACGCAGTATTTT.

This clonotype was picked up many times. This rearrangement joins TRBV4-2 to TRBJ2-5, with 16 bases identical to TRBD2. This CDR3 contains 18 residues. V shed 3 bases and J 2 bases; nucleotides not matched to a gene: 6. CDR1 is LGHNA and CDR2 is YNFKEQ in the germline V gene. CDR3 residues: CASSHAGTSGGGQETQYF. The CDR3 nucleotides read TGTGCCAGCAGCCATGCAGGGACTAGCGGGGGGGGACAAGAGACCCAGTACTTC.